This T cell receptor (beta chain) appears in the sequencing data of a study of cytomegalovirus exposure and HLA in healthy donors. This PCR relied on a set of 60 Vbeta primers and 13 Jbeta primers. The table came from immunoSEQ multiplex PCR; TCRdb's copy has only in-frame clones and leaves some out. Of 240,000 or so clones listed, around 80% are singletons. V lost 1 base and J lost 1, with 9 bases in between. CDR3 size: 15 residues. Germline lookup yields CDR1 SGHVS and CDR2 FNYEAQ. V gene TRBV7-6 combines with J gene TRBJ2-3; possibly TRBD2 for D (5 bases). This sequence was found in a woman in her sixties in good health and CMV-seropositive. Specimen: PBMCs. The CDR3 DNA follows: TGTGCCAGCAGCTTAGGGTTTAGCGGCACAGATACGCAGTATTTT. It is translated as CASSLGFSGTDTQYF.